This T cell receptor beta chain was observed in a study of blood T cells in healthy people across ages. A second roughly 6 to 12 cycle PCR used barcoded and J-beta primers. TCRdb called the 5' RACE reads again in MiXCR, with one record for every CDR3 protein. The sample includes roughly 1,800,000 distinct CDR3 sequences, about 50% of them seen just once. The CDR3 length is 17 residues. CDR1 is MNHEY and CDR2 is SVGEGT in the germline V gene. The J segment lost 9 bases and the V segment lost 2 bases, leaving 7 bases of the junction unmatched. Sample: blood. This chain links TRBV6-2 or TRBV6-3 with TRBJ2-1; TRBD2 aligns across 16 bases. This sequence originates from a woman aged 40-49 years in good health. CDR3 amino acids: CASSYGTSGGAGSEQFF. CDR3 sequence (DNA): TGTGCCAGCAGTTACGGGACTAGCGGGGGGGCCGGGTCTGAGCAGTTCTTC.